This T cell receptor (beta chain) appears in the sequencing data of a study of CD8+ T cells in alopecia areata. CDR1 is SGHDN, CDR2 FVKESK, per germline. The CDR3 runs to 16 residues. Trimming removed 4 bases from V and 1 base from J, with 14 bases in between. Overall study findings and caveats: Amid tofacitinib therapy, many expanded lesional clones stayed present in scalp and blood.

After isolation, RNA underwent reverse transcription to generate cDNA as the sequencing template. The protocol was immunoSEQ multiplex PCR, while the TCRdb copy is restricted to in-frame clones and leaves out a portion. This repertoire shows some 240,000 clones, 50% to 70% found once; its top ten account for about 1.6%. The treatment here: oral pan-JAK inhibitor, 5-10 mg twice daily. With regard to this clone: Antigen unknown.

The sequence was collected from a human donor with alopecia areata. The chain carries TRBV14 and TRBJ2-1; tentatively, D is TRBD2 (5 bases). This specimen was CD4+ T cells sorted from blood, taken at week 4, from a patient treated with tofacitinib. Here the CDR3 DNA reads TGTGCCAGCAGCCCCCTTGTGGGGAGATCCTACAATGAGCAGTTCTTC. Translation: CASSPLVGRSYNEQFF.